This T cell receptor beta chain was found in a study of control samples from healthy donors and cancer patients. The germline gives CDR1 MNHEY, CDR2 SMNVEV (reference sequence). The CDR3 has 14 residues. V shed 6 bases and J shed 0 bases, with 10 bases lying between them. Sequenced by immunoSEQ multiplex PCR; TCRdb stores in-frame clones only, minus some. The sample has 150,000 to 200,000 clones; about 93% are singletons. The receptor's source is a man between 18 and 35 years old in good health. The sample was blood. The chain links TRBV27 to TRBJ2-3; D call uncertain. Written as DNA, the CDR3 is TGTGCCAGCAGGAGATCTTCTAGCACAGATACGCAGTATTTT. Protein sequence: CASRRSSSTDTQYF.